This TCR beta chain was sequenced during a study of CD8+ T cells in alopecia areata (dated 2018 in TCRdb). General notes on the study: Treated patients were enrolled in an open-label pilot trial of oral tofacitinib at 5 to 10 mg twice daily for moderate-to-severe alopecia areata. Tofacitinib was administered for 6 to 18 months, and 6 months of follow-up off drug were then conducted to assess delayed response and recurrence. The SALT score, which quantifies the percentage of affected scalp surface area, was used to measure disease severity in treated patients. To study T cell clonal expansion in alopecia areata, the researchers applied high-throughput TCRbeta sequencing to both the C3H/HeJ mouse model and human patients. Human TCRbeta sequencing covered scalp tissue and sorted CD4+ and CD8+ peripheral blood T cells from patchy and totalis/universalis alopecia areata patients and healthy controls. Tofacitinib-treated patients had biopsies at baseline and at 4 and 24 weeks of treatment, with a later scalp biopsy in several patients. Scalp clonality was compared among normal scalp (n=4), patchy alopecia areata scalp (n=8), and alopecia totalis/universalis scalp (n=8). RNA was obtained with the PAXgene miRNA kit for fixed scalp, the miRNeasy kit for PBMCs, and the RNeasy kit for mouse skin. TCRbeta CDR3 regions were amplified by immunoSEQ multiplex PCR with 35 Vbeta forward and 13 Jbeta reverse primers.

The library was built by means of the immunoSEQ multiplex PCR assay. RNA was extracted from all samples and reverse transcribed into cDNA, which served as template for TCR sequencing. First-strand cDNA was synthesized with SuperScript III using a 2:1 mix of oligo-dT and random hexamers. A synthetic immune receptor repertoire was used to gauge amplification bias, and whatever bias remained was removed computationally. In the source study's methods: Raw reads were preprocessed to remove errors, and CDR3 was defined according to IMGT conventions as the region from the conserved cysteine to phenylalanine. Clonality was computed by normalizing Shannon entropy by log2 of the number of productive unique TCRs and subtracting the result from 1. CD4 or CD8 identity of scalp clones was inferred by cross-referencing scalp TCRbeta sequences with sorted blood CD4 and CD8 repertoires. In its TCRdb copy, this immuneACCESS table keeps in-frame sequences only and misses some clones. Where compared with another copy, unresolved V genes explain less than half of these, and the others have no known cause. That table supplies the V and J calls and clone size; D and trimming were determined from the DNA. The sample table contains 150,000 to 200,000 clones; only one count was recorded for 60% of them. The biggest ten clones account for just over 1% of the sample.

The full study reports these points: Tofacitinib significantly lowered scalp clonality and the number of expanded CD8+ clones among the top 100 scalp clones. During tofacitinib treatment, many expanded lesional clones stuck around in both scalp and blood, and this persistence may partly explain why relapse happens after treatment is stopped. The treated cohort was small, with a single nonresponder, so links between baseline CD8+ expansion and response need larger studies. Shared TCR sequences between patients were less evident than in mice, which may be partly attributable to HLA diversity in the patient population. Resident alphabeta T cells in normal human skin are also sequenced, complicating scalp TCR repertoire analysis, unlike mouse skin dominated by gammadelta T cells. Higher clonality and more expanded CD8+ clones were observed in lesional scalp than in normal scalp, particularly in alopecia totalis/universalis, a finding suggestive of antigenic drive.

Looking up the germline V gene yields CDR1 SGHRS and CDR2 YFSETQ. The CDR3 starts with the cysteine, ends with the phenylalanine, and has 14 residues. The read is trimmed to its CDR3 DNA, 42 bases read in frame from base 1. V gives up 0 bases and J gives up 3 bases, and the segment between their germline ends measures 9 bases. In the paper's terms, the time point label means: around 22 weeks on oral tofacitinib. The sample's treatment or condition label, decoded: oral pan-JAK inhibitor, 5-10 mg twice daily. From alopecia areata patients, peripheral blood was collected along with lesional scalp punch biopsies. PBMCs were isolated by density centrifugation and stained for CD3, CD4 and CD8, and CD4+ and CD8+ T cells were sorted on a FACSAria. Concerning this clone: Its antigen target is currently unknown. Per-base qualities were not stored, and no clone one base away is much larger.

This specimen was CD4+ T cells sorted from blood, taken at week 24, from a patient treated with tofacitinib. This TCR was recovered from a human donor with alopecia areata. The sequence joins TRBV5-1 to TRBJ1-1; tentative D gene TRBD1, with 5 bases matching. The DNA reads TGCGCCAGCAGCTTGGAAGCAGGGTACACTGAAGCTTTCTTT. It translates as CASSLEAGYTEAFF.